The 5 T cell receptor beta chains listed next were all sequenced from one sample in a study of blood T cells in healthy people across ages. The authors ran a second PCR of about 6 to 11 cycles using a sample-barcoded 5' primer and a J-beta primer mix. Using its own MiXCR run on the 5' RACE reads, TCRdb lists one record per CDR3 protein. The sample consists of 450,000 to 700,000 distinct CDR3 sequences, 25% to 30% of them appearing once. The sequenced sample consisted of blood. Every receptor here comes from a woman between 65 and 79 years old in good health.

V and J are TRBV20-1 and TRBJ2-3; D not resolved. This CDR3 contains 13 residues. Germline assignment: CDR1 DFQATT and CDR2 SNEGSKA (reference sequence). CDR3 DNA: TGCAGCAGAATTGGACGGCTGGGGGATACGCAGTATTTT. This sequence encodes CSRIGRLGDTQYF.

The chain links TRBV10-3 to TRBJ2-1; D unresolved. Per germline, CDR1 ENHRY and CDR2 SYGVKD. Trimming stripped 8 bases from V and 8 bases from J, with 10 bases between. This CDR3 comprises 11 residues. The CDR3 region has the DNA TGTGCCATCGGGTCCCGGGATGAGCAGTTCTTC. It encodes CAIGSRDEQFF.

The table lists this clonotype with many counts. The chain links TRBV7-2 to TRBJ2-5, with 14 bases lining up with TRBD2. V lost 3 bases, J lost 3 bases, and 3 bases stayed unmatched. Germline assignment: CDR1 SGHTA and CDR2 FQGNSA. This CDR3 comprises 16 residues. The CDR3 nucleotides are TGTGCCAGCAGCTTCCAGGGACTAGCGGGGGAAGAGACCCAGTACTTC. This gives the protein CASSFQGLAGEETQYF. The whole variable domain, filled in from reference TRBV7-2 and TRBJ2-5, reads GAGVSQSPSNKVTEKGKDVELRCDPISGHTALYWYRQSLGQGLEFLIYFQGNSAPDKSGLPSDRFSAERTGGSVSTLTIQRTQQEDSAVYLCASSFQGLAGEETQYFGPGTRLLVL.

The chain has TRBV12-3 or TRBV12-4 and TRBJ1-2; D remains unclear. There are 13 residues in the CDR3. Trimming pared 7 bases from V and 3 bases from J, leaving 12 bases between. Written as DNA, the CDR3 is TGTGCCAGCACGGGAGGGCCCCACTATGGCTACACCTTC. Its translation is CASTGGPHYGYTF.

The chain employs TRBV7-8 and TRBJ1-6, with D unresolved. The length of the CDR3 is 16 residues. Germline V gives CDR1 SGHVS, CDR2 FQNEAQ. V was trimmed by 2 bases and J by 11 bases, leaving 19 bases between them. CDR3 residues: CASSLLGHSTNPPLHF. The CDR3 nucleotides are TGTGCCAGCAGCTTACTGGGCCACAGCACCAATCCACCCCTCCACTTT.